This TCR beta chain was observed in a study of beta chain features in type 1 diabetes. Whole-study context: The patient and healthy donor groups were comparable for age, gender and cell yields.

Study-level points and caveats: For patients, the naive, central memory and Treg TCRB repertoires appeared more alike than for healthy donors. Insertions were fewer and deletions more numerous at VDJ junctions in type 1 diabetes patients.

Expressed TCRB transcripts got sequenced, as all isolated RNA was reverse transcribed. TCRdb's table, derived via immunoSEQ multiplex PCR, lists solely in-frame clones and lacks some. The data show some 410,000 clones, around 14% seen once. V lost 1 base and J lost 5, with 12 bases in between. Germline loops: CDR1 MGHDK, CDR2 SYGVNS. The CDR3 is 15 residues long. With respect to this clone: Its antigen remains unidentified.

The sample comprised naive CD4+ T cells from blood. The rearrangement joins TRBV25-1 to TRBJ2-1, with D hard to call. The sequence came from a man aged 25 to 40 in good health. Written as DNA, the CDR3 is TGTGCCAGCAGTGAATGGAGTGGCGGTCACAATGAGCAGTTCTTC. This codes for CASSEWSGGHNEQFF.